The present TCR beta chain was sequenced within a study of cytomegalovirus exposure and HLA in healthy donors. Vbeta (60) and Jbeta (13) primers were used in the PCR. Profiling relied on immunoSEQ multiplex PCR, and the TCRdb table lists in-frame clones only, not all of them. The sample holds roughly 170,000 clones; 80% are singletons and the top ten take 6% to 7.5%. Study-wide results and limits: Reportedly, diagnosis of cytomegalovirus status by the classifier showed high specificity and sensitivity.

V was clipped by 5 bases and J by 3 bases, with 7 bases between them. The CDR3 totals 11 residues. Germline V gene data show CDR1 as DFQATT and CDR2 as SNEGSKA (reference sequence). Remarks on this clone: As yet, its antigen is unknown.

The chain joins TRBV20-1 to TRBJ1-1; D is unclear. The sequenced sample was PBMCs. The sequence came from a man aged 25-45 years in good health and CMV-seropositive. CDR3 sequence reads: CSALSYTEAFF. The CDR3 DNA reads as TGCAGTGCTCTAAGCTACACTGAAGCTTTCTTT.